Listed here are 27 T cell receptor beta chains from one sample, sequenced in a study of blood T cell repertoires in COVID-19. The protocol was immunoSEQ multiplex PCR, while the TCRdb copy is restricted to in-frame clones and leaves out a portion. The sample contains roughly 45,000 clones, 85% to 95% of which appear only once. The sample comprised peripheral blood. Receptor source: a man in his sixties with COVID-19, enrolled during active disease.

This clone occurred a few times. The CDR3 sequence: CASSSMGGGIGEQYF. CDR3 nucleotides: TGTGCCAGCAGTTCGATGGGCGGGGGTATCGGCGAGCAGTACTTC. The rearrangement links TRBV11-2 to TRBJ2-7; 7 bases are shared with TRBD2. This CDR3 spans 15 amino acids. Germline V gene sequence: CDR1 SGHAT, CDR2 FQNNGV. J was trimmed by 6 bases and V by 6 bases; bases with no gene match: 14.

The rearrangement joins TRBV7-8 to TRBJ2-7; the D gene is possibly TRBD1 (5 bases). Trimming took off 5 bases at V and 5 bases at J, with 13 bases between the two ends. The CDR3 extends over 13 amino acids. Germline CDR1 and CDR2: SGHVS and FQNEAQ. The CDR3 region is CASSPVTVHEQYF. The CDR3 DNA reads TGTGCCAGCAGCCCTGTGACAGTCCACGAGCAGTACTTC.

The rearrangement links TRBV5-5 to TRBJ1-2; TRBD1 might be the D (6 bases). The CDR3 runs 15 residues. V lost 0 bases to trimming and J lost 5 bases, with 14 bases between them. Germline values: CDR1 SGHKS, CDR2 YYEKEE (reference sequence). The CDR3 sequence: CASSLEGVSPYGYTF. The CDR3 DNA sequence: TGTGCCAGCAGCTTGGAGGGGGTCTCTCCTTATGGCTACACCTTC. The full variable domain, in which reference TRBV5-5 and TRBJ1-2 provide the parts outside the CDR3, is DAGVTQSPTHLIKTRGQQVTLRCSPISGHKSVSWYQQVLGQGPQFIFQYYEKEERGRGNFPDRFSARQFPNYSSELNVNALLLGDSALYLCASSLEGVSPYGYTFGSGTRLTVV.

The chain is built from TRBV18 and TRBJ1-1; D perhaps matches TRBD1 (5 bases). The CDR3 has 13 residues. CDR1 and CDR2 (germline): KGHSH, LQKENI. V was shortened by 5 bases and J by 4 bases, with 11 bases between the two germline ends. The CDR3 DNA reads TGTGCCAGCTCAGCGACAGAGGCCACTGAAGCTTTCTTT. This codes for CASSATEATEAFF. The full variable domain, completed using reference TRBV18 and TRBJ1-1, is NAGVMQNPRHLVRRRGQEARLRCSPMKGHSHVYWYRQLPEEGLKFMVYLQKENIIDESGMPKERFSAEFPKEGPSILRIQQVVRGDSAAYFCASSATEATEAFFGQGTRLTVV.

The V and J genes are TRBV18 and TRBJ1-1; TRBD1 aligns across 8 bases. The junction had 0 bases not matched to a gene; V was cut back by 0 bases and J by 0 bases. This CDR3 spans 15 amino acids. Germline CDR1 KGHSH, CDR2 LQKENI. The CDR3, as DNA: TGTGCCAGCTCACCACCGACAGGGGTGAACACTGAAGCTTTCTTT. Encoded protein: CASSPPTGVNTEAFF. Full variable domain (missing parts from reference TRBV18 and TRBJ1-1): NAGVMQNPRHLVRRRGQEARLRCSPMKGHSHVYWYRQLPEEGLKFMVYLQKENIIDESGMPKERFSAEFPKEGPSILRIQQVVRGDSAAYFCASSPPTGVNTEAFFGQGTRLTVV.

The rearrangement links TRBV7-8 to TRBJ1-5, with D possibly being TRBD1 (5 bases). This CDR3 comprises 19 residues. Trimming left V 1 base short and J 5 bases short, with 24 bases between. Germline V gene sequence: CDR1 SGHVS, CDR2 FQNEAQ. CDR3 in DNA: TGTGCCAGCAGCTTAGGTCGCGGACACAAACCCCTATGGGATCAGCCCCAGCATTTT. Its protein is CASSLGRGHKPLWDQPQHF. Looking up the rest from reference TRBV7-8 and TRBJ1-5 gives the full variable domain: GAGVSQSPRYKVAKRGQDVALRCDPISGHVSLFWYQQALGQGPEFLTYFQNEAQLDKSGLPSDRFFAERPEGSVSTLKIQRTQQEDSAVYLCASSLGRGHKPLWDQPQHFGDGTRLSIL.

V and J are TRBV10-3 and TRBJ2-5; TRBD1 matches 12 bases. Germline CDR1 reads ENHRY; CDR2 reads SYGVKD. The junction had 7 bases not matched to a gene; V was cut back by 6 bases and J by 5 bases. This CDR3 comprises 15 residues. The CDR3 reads CAISPGQGARETQYF. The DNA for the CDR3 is TGTGCCATCAGCCCGGGACAGGGGGCGAGGGAGACCCAGTACTTC.

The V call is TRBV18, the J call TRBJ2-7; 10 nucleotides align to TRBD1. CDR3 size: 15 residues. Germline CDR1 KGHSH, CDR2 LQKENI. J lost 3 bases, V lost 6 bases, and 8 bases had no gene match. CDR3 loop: CASSPGQGEIYEQYF. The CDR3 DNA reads TGTGCCAGCTCCCCCGGACAGGGGGAGATCTACGAGCAGTACTTC.

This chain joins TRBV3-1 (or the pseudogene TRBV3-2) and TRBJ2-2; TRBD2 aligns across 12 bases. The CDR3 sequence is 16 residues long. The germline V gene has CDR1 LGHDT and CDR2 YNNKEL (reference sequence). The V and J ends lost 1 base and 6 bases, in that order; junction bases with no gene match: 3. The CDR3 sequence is CASSQGLAGAPGELFF. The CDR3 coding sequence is TGTGCCAGCAGCCAAGGACTAGCGGGAGCCCCCGGGGAGCTGTTTTTT.

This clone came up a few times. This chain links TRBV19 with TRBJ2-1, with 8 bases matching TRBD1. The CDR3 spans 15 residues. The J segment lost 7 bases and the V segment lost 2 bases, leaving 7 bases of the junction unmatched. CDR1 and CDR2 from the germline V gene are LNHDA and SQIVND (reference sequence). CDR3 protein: CASSISRQGRNEQFF. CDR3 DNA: TGTGCCAGTAGTATATCCCGACAGGGGCGGAATGAGCAGTTCTTC.

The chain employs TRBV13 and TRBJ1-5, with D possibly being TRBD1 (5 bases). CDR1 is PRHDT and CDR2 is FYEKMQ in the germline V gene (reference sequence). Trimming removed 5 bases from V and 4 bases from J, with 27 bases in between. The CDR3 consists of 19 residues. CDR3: CASSKSILRGNNRNQPQHF. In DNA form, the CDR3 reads TGTGCCAGCAGCAAGAGCATACTTAGGGGAAATAATCGAAATCAGCCCCAGCATTTT.

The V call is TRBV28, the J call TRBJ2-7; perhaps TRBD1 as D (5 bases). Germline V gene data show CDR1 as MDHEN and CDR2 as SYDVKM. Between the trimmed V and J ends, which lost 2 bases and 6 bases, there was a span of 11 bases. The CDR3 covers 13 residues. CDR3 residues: CASSLPSRGEQYF. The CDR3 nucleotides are TGTGCCAGCAGTTTACCTAGTAGGGGCGAGCAGTACTTC.

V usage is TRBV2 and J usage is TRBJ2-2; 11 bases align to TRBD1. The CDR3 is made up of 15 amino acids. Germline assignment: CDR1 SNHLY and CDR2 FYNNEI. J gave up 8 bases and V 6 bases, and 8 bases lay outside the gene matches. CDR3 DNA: TGTGCCAGCAGGGGACAGGGGGTGTCATCGGGGGAGCTGTTTTTT. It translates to CASRGQGVSSGELFF.

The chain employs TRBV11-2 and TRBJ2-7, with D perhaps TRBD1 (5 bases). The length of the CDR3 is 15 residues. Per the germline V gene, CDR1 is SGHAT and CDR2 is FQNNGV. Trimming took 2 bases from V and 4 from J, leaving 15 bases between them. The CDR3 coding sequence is TGTGCCAGCAGCTTAAATCAGGGCCGTCGTTACGAGCAGTACTTC. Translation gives CASSLNQGRRYEQYF.

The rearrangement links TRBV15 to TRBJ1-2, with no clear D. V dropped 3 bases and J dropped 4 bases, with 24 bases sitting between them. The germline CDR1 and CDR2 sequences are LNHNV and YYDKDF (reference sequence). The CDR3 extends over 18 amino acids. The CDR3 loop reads CATSSQRLEDYPFYGYTF. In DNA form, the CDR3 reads TGTGCCACCAGCAGTCAAAGGCTTGAGGATTACCCTTTCTATGGCTACACCTTC.

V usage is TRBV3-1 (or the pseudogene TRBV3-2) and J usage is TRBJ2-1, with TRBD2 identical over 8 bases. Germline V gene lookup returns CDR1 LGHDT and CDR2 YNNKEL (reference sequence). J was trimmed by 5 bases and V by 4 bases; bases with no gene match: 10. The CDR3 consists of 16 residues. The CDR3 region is CASSRTGGDVDNEQFF. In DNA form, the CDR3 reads TGTGCCAGCAGCCGAACGGGGGGGGACGTAGACAATGAGCAGTTCTTC.

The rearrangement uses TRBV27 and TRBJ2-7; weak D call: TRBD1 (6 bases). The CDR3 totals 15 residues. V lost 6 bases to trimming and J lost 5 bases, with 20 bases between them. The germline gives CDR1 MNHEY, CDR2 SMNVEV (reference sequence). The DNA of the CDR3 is TGTGCCAGCAGAGAAGAGGGACAAAGGATGGACGAGCAGTACTTC. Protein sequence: CASREEGQRMDEQYF.

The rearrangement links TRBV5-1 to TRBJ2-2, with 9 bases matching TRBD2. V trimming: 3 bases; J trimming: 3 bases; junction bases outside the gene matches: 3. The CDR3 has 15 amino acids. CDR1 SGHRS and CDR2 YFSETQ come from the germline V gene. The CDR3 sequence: CASSSGGRDTGELFF. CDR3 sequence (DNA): TGCGCCAGCAGCTCTGGCGGGAGGGACACCGGGGAGCTGTTTTTT.

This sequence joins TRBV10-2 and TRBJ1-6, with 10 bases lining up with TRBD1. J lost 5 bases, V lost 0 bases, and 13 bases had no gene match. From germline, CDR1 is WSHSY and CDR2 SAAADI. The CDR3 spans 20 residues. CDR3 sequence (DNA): TGCGCCAGCAGTGAGTCGAGTAGGGACAGGGGAATTTTGGATAATTCACCCCTCCACTTT. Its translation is CASSESSRDRGILDNSPLHF.

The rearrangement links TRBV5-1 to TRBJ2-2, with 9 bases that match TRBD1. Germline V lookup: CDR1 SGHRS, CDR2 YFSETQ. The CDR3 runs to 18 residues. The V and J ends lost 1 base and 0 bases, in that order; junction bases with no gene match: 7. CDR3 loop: CASSLRDRVFANTGELFF. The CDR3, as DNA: TGCGCCAGCAGCTTGCGGGACAGGGTTTTCGCGAACACCGGGGAGCTGTTTTTT.

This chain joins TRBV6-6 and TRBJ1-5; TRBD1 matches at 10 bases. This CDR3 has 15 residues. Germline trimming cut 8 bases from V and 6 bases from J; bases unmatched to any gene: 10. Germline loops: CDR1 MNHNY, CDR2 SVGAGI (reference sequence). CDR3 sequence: CASANRQGAGQPQHF. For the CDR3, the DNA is TGTGCCAGCGCCAATCGACAGGGGGCTGGTCAGCCCCAGCATTTT.

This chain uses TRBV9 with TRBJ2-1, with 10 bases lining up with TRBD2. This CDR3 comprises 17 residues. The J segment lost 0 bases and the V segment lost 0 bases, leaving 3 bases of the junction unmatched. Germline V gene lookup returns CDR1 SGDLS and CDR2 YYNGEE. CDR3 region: CASSVVASGSSYNEQFF. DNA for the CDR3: TGTGCCAGCAGCGTAGTGGCTAGCGGGAGCTCCTACAATGAGCAGTTCTTC.

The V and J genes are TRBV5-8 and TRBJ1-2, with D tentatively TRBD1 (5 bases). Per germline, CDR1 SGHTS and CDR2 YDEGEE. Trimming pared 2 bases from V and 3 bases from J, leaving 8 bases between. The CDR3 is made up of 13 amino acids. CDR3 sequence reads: CASSFEQDYGYTF. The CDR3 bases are TGTGCCAGCAGCTTTGAACAGGACTATGGCTACACCTTC.

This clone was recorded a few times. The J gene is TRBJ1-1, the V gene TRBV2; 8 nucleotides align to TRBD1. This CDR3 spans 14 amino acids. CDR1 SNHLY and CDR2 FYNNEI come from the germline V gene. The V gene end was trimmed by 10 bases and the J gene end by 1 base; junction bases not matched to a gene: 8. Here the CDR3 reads CATRTGLTNTEAFF. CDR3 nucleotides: TGTGCCACCCGGACAGGGTTGACGAACACTGAAGCTTTCTTT.

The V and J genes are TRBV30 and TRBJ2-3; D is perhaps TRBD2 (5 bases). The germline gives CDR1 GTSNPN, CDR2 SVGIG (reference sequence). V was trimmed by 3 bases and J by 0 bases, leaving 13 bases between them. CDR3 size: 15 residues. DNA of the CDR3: TGTGCCTGGAGCAAGGACGGAGGAAGCACAGATACGCAGTATTTT. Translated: CAWSKDGGSTDTQYF.

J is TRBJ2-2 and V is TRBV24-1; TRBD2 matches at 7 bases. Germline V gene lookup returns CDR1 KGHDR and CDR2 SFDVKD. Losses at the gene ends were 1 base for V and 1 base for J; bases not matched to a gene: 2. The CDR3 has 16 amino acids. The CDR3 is CATSDFASGNTGELFF. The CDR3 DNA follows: TGTGCCACCAGTGATTTTGCTAGCGGGAACACCGGGGAGCTGTTTTTT.

This CDR3 reads CASSPAGLRSYEQYF. The CDR3 region has the DNA TGTGCCAGCAGCCCTGCCGGACTCCGCTCCTACGAGCAGTACTTC. The genes are TRBV9 and TRBJ2-7, with D perhaps matching TRBD2 (5 bases). Trimming took 4 bases from V and 0 from J, leaving 14 bases between them. CDR3 length equals 15 residues. Looked up from germline, CDR1 is SGDLS and CDR2 is YYNGEE.